A selection of T cell receptor beta chains follows, all from one sample in a study of a mutant IDH1 vaccine in newly diagnosed glioma. These receptors have no known antigen. Profiling relied on immunoSEQ multiplex PCR, and the TCRdb table lists in-frame clones only, not all of them. Altogether 30,000 to 40,000 clones are present, approximately 89% being singletons, with the ten largest covering 2.2%. Material: PBMCs, obtained from a glioma patient whose treatment included an IDH1 peptide vaccine. These receptor sequences come from a man aged 40-50 years with glioma. Each CDR3 is given with its conserved first and last residue. The order of the fields is V gene, J gene, D gene, CDR3 protein, CDR3 DNA. D genes are given only for firm matches.

V gene: TRBV27
J gene: TRBJ1-1
D gene: -
CDR3 protein: CASTSSGFGTEAFF
CDR3 DNA: TGTGCCAGCACCTCGTCGGGTTTTGGCACTGAAGCTTTCTTT

V gene: TRBV7-8
J gene: TRBJ2-1
D gene: -
CDR3 protein: CASSLAAASAEQFF
CDR3 DNA: TGTGCCAGCAGCTTAGCGGCGGCTTCCGCGGAGCAGTTCTTC

V gene: TRBV30
J gene: TRBJ2-5
D gene: TRBD2
CDR3 protein: CAWSAGIAGVQETQYF
CDR3 DNA: TGTGCCTGGAGTGCTGGGATTGCGGGGGTACAAGAGACCCAGTACTTC

V gene: TRBV28
J gene: TRBJ2-6
D gene: -
CDR3 protein: CASRDLRGLYSGANVLTF
CDR3 DNA: TGTGCCAGCAGAGATTTACGCGGTCTATACTCTGGGGCCAACGTCCTGACTTTC

V gene: TRBV5-1
J gene: TRBJ1-4
D gene: -
CDR3 protein: CASSFQLVDGNEKLFF
CDR3 DNA: TGCGCCAGCAGCTTCCAGCTGGTGGACGGGAATGAAAAACTGTTTTTT

V gene: TRBV2
J gene: TRBJ2-2
D gene: -
CDR3 protein: CASRGTGELFF
CDR3 DNA: TGTGCCAGCAGGGGCACCGGGGAGCTGTTTTTT

V gene: TRBV9
J gene: TRBJ2-2
D gene: -
CDR3 protein: CASHTHSTGELFF
CDR3 DNA: TGTGCCAGCCACACCCACTCAACCGGGGAGCTGTTTTTT

V gene: TRBV28
J gene: TRBJ1-2
D gene: -
CDR3 protein: CASTGGRVGGYTF
CDR3 DNA: TGTGCCAGCACCGGGGGGAGGGTTGGCGGCTACACCTTC

V gene: TRBV14
J gene: TRBJ1-2
D gene: TRBD1
CDR3 protein: CASSEQPGQGAYGYTF
CDR3 DNA: TGTGCCAGCAGCGAGCAGCCGGGACAGGGGGCCTATGGCTACACCTTC

V gene: TRBV7-6
J gene: TRBJ2-7
D gene: TRBD2
CDR3 protein: CASSLKTSGSGDEQYF
CDR3 DNA: TGTGCCAGCAGCTTAAAGACTAGCGGGAGCGGGGACGAGCAGTACTTC

V gene: TRBV7-8
J gene: TRBJ1-2
D gene: -
CDR3 protein: CASSPRVSYGYTF
CDR3 DNA: TGTGCCAGCAGTCCTAGGGTCTCCTATGGCTACACCTTC

V gene: TRBV6-1
J gene: TRBJ2-3
D gene: TRBD2
CDR3 protein: CASSVGSGDTQYF
CDR3 DNA: TGTGCCAGCAGTGTAGGTAGCGGGGATACGCAGTATTTT

V gene: TRBV21-1
J gene: TRBJ1-6
D gene: -
CDR3 protein: CASKQGSYNSPLHF
CDR3 DNA: TGTGCCAGCAAACAGGGCTCCTATAATTCACCCCTCCACTTT

V gene: TRBV7-9
J gene: TRBJ1-5
D gene: -
CDR3 protein: CASSLWDGVGNQPQHF
CDR3 DNA: TGTGCCAGCAGCTTATGGGACGGGGTTGGCAATCAGCCCCAGCATTTT

V gene: TRBV27
J gene: TRBJ2-6
D gene: TRBD1
CDR3 protein: CASTRGTGASGANVLTF
CDR3 DNA: TGTGCCAGCACCCGCGGGACAGGGGCTTCTGGGGCCAACGTCCTGACTTTC

V gene: TRBV28
J gene: TRBJ2-3
D gene: -
CDR3 protein: CASGGGGTDTQYF
CDR3 DNA: TGTGCCAGCGGTGGCGGTGGCACAGATACGCAGTATTTT

V gene: TRBV6-4
J gene: TRBJ2-1
D gene: -
CDR3 protein: CASSDSDDNEQFF
CDR3 DNA: TGTGCCAGCAGTGACTCGGACGACAATGAGCAGTTCTTC

V gene: TRBV7-9
J gene: TRBJ1-2
D gene: TRBD1
CDR3 protein: CAMGGGQGISTGYTF
CDR3 DNA: TGTGCCATGGGAGGGGGACAGGGGATATCCACTGGCTACACCTTC

V gene: TRBV10-2
J gene: TRBJ2-3
D gene: TRBD2
CDR3 protein: CASSLGGISTDTQYF
CDR3 DNA: TGCGCCAGCAGTCTCGGGGGGATTAGCACAGATACGCAGTATTTT

V gene: TRBV30
J gene: TRBJ1-4
D gene: TRBD1
CDR3 protein: CAWSVAPGGSGEKLFF
CDR3 DNA: TGTGCCTGGAGTGTAGCGCCAGGGGGATCTGGGGAAAAACTGTTTTTT

V gene: TRBV19
J gene: TRBJ1-1
D gene: -
CDR3 protein: CARRRGLNTEAFF
CDR3 DNA: TGTGCCAGAAGACGGGGTTTGAACACTGAAGCTTTCTTT

V gene: TRBV30
J gene: TRBJ2-2
D gene: -
CDR3 protein: CAWSVIAPSVGTGELFF
CDR3 DNA: TGTGCCTGGAGCGTAATTGCCCCTAGCGTGGGCACCGGGGAGCTGTTTTTT